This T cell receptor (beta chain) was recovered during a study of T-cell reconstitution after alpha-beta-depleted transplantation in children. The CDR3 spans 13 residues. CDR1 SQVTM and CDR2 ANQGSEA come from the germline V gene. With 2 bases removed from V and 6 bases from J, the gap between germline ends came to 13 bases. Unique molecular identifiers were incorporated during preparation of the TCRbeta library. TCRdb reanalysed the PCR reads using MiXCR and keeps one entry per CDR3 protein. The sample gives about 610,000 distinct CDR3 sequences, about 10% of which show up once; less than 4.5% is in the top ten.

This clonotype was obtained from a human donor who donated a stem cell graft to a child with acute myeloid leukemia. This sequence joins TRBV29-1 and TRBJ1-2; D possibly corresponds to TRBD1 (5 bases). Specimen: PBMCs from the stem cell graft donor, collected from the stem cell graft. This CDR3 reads CSVEQGGEDGYTF. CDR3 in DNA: TGCAGCGTTGAACAGGGCGGTGAAGATGGCTACACCTTC.